This T cell receptor (beta chain) was retrieved from a study of T cells in Graves' hyperthyroidism and ophthalmopathy. TCR beta CDR3 regions were amplified from RNA transcripts. The HTBI primer set drove a first-round RT-PCR of the TCR CDR3. TCRdb processed the multiplex PCR reads anew with MiXCR; each CDR3 protein has one entry. This sample carries more than 350,000 distinct CDR3 sequences, roughly 15% of them seen once, and the ten largest clones take about 19%. CDR1 and CDR2 from the germline V gene are SGHDT and YYEEEE. The CDR3 is 15 amino acids. Trimming pared 4 bases from V and 0 bases from J, leaving 10 bases between. Study-level findings and limits: Ophthalmopathy was predicted by the model a median of approximately six months ahead of onset.

This clonotype was seen a few times. The antigen remains undetermined. The sequencing input was blood. This clonotype originated in a woman between 25 and 40 years old with Graves' ophthalmopathy. The J gene is TRBJ1-4, the V gene TRBV5-6, with no clear D. DNA for the CDR3: TGTGCCAGCAGCCCTCTGGACTCAACTAATGAAAAACTGTTTTTT. This sequence encodes CASSPLDSTNEKLFF.